The 26 T cell receptor beta chains reported below all come from one sample, sequenced in a study of T cell repertoires in cytomegalovirus infection. Each CDR3 protein gets one entry after TCRdb re-called the reads with MiXCR. The repertoire holds around 190,000 distinct CDR3 sequences, with under 15% as singletons. Sequenced input: PBMCs. These receptor sequences come from a human donor in good health (CMV status not recorded). Some clones in this sample may be carry-over from other donors' samples.

This clonotype was counted only a few times. The CDR3 nucleotides are TGTGCCAGCAGTTACTCCCCCGGACTAGCGGGTTCTAGCTCCTACAATGAGCAGTTCTTC. It codes for CASSYSPGLAGSSSYNEQFF. The J gene is TRBJ2-1, the V gene TRBV6-6, with TRBD2 matching 11 bases. Germline assignment: CDR1 MNHNY and CDR2 SVGAGI (reference sequence). The CDR3 contains 20 residues. V shed 0 bases and J 0 bases; nucleotides not matched to a gene: 10.

The table lists this clonotype with a few counts. The rearrangement uses TRBV18 and TRBJ1-5; D unclear. The CDR3 covers 15 residues. CDR1 is KGHSH, CDR2 LQKENI, per germline. Trimming cost V 1 base and J 1 base, with 8 bases left between them. As DNA, the CDR3 is TGTGCCAGCTCACCACAAACACTGAGCAATCAGCCCCAGCATTTT. Encoded protein: CASSPQTLSNQPQHF.

This clonotype was seen more than once but under ten times. The chain recombines TRBV2 with TRBJ2-1, with TRBD1 as a possible D gene (5 bases). The CDR3 has 14 residues. The germline CDR1 and CDR2 sequences are SNHLY and FYNNEI. Trimming stripped 2 bases from V and 4 bases from J, with 9 bases between. The DNA for the CDR3 is TGTGCCAGCAGTGAACAGACAGTTTACAATGAGCAGTTCTTC. Amino acids: CASSEQTVYNEQFF.

This clonotype has a count of ten or more. The chain recombines TRBV19 with TRBJ1-1, with TRBD1 as a possible D gene (5 bases). This CDR3 contains 17 residues. The V gene's germline CDR1 is LNHDA and CDR2 SQIVND (reference sequence). V gave up 0 bases and J gave up 0 bases, with 14 bases separating them. This CDR3 reads CASSIENLGPLNTEAFF. CDR3 DNA sequence: TGTGCCAGTAGTATAGAAAACCTGGGGCCCCTGAACACTGAAGCTTTCTTT.

This clonotype has a single count. It may be a read error: a sequence one base away is much more abundant. The J gene is TRBJ1-5, the V gene TRBV4-1; D unresolved. The V end was cut by 0 bases, the J end by 4 bases, with 13 bases between. Germline V CDR1 and CDR2: MGHRA, YSYEKL. The CDR3 spans 16 residues. CDR3 region: CASSQDPTVQNQPQHF. In DNA form, the CDR3 reads TGCGCCAGCAGCCAAGATCCGACCGTTCAGAATCAGCCCCAGCATTTT.

This clonotype was seen more than once but under ten times. The chain is built from TRBV15 and TRBJ2-5, with TRBD1 identical over 8 bases. The CDR3 is 15 residues long. CDR1 is LNHNV, CDR2 YYDKDF, per germline (reference sequence). V was clipped by 4 bases and J by 5 bases; unmatched bases: 9. As DNA, the CDR3 is TGTGCCACCAGCAAATCGACAGGGGTCGGGGAGACCCAGTACTTC. This gives the protein CATSKSTGVGETQYF.

This chain joins TRBV20-1 and TRBJ1-6, with 7 nucleotides matching TRBD1. Trimming cost V 4 bases and J 8 bases; bases outside gene matches: 8. CDR3 length: 14 residues. The germline V gene encodes CDR1 DFQATT and CDR2 SNEGSKA (reference sequence). The CDR3 nucleotides are TGCAGTGCTAACCCTGACAGGGAATATTCACCCCTCCACTTT. This codes for CSANPDREYSPLHF.

This clonotype appeared a few times. J is TRBJ2-1 and V is TRBV5-1; the D gene is possibly TRBD1 (5 bases). CDR1 SGHRS and CDR2 YFSETQ come from the germline V gene. The ends were cut back, 2 bases at V and 5 bases at J, with 14 bases in the middle. This CDR3 has 15 residues. The CDR3 loop reads CASSLGRAGNNEQFF. The DNA of the CDR3 is TGCGCCAGCAGCTTAGGCAGGGCTGGAAACAATGAGCAGTTCTTC.

The chain couples TRBV7-9 to TRBJ2-2; 9 positions match TRBD1. The CDR3 consists of 16 residues. Unmatched junction bases numbered 5, after V lost 4 bases and J lost 2 bases. Germline lookup yields CDR1 SEHNR and CDR2 FQNEAQ (reference sequence). The DNA of the CDR3 is TGTGCCAGCAGCTCTAGGGACAGGGTCAACACCGGGGAGCTGTTTTTT. It is translated as CASSSRDRVNTGELFF. Full variable domain (rest looked up from reference TRBV7-9 and TRBJ2-2): DTGVSQNPRHKITKRGQNVTFRCDPISEHNRLYWYRQTLGQGPEFLTYFQNEAQLEKSRLLSDRFSAERPKGSFSTLEIQRTEQGDSAMYLCASSSRDRVNTGELFFGEGSRLTVL.

This clonotype was detected many times. This CDR3 is CASSFLTSYEQYF. DNA of the CDR3: TGTGCCAGCAGTTTTTTGACTAGCTACGAGCAGTACTTC. This chain connects TRBV6-2 or TRBV6-3 to TRBJ2-7; tentative D call: TRBD2 (6 bases). This CDR3 contains 13 residues. The V gene's germline CDR1 is MNHEY and CDR2 SVGEGT. Trimming removed 4 bases from V and 3 bases from J, with 10 bases in between.

This clonotype has a handful of counts. The V call is TRBV27, the J call TRBJ2-7; D might be TRBD1 or TRBD2, each matching 5 bases. The germline V and J ends were trimmed by 5 bases and 2 bases, with 13 bases remaining between them. CDR1 and CDR2 from the germline V gene are MNHEY and SMNVEV (reference sequence). The CDR3 is made up of 14 amino acids. The CDR3 DNA sequence: TGTGCCAGCAGTAATCCGGGGCGAACCTACGAGCAGTACTTC. Residues: CASSNPGRTYEQYF.

The rearrangement uses TRBV6-1 and TRBJ1-2; 7 positions match TRBD1. The V gene's germline CDR1 is MNHNS and CDR2 SASEGT. The CDR3 consists of 14 residues. Unmatched junction bases numbered 5, after V lost 6 bases and J lost 1 base. The CDR3 here is CASRPSGGNYGYTF. The CDR3, as DNA: TGTGCCAGCAGACCGTCAGGGGGTAACTATGGCTACACCTTC.

The gene calls are TRBV4-1 and TRBJ1-1; unclear D gene. CDR3 length equals 15 residues. The V and J ends lost 5 bases and 6 bases respectively, with 19 bases between them. CDR1 is MGHRA and CDR2 is YSYEKL in the germline V gene. CDR3 loop: CASSAPGRRFPEAFF. Here the CDR3 DNA reads TGCGCCAGCAGCGCCCCGGGGAGGAGGTTCCCTGAAGCTTTCTTT.

This clonotype was seen many times. The chain joins TRBV29-1 to TRBJ2-7; the D is unclear. Germline CDR1 is SQVTM and CDR2 is ANQGSEA. V lost 4 bases, J lost 4 bases, and 14 bases lay in between. This CDR3 has 13 residues. CDR3 coding DNA: TGCAGCGTTGCAAACCGGGCGAGGTACGAGCAGTACTTC. Protein product: CSVANRARYEQYF.

This clonotype was picked up many times. The chain uses TRBV12-3 or TRBV12-4 and TRBJ2-3, with 10 bases identical to TRBD2. The CDR3 is 16 residues long. Trimming took 7 bases from V and 4 from J; bases not matched to a gene: 11. CDR3 DNA sequence: TGTGCCAGCACCCCGTTATTAGCGGGGGGCTCAGATACGCAGTATTTT. Its protein is CASTPLLAGGSDTQYF.

This clonotype was seen repeatedly, ten times or more. The CDR3 here is CASSLLTGGRTGELFF. CDR3 DNA sequence: TGTGCCAGCAGCTTATTAACAGGGGGCCGGACCGGGGAGCTGTTTTTT. V usage is TRBV7-2 and J usage is TRBJ2-2; 9 nucleotides align to TRBD1. The V and J ends lost 2 bases and 5 bases, in that order; junction bases with no gene match: 6. The germline gives CDR1 SGHTA, CDR2 FQGNSA. This CDR3 is built from 16 residues. Using reference TRBV7-2 and TRBJ2-2 for the parts outside the CDR3, the full variable domain is GAGVSQSPSNKVTEKGKDVELRCDPISGHTALYWYRQSLGQGLEFLIYFQGNSAPDKSGLPSDRFSAERTGGSVSTLTIQRTQQEDSAVYLCASSLLTGGRTGELFFGEGSRLTVL.

The rearrangement joins TRBV28 to TRBJ2-5; D gene unclear. CDR1 and CDR2 (germline): MDHEN, SYDVKM. This CDR3 has 11 amino acids. Trimming shortened V by 6 bases and J by 6 bases, and 8 bases separated the two germline ends. The CDR3 DNA is TGTGCCAGCAGCTTACGGAAGACCCAGTACTTC. Translated: CASSLRKTQYF.

This clonotype was seen ten or more times. The chain employs TRBV7-2 and TRBJ1-5, with 10 bases aligning to TRBD1. The trim removed 2 bases at V and 6 bases at J, leaving 1 base unmatched. CDR3 length equals 14 residues. Germline assignment: CDR1 SGHTA and CDR2 FQGNSA. The chain's CDR3 is CASSLRDRGQPQHF. In DNA, the CDR3 is TGTGCCAGCAGCTTAAGGGACAGGGGTCAGCCCCAGCATTTT.

The chain couples TRBV15 to TRBJ2-7, with TRBD2 matching over 8 bases. The trim removed 4 bases at V and 0 bases at J, leaving 14 bases unmatched. Germline assignment: CDR1 LNHNV and CDR2 YYDKDF (reference sequence). CDR3 length equals 18 residues. CDR3 amino acids: CATSTRGGGGIYSYEQYF. As DNA, the CDR3 is TGTGCCACCAGCACCCGGGGGGGTGGGGGCATCTACTCCTACGAGCAGTACTTC.

The chain uses TRBV6-2 or TRBV6-3 and TRBJ1-2, with D possibly being TRBD1 (6 bases). Trimming took off 5 bases at V and 0 bases at J, with 19 bases between the two ends. The CDR3 is 17 amino acids. Germline V gives CDR1 MNHEY, CDR2 SVGEGT. CDR3 in DNA: TGTGCCAGCAGTCGATCCGGGACATCGATTTCTAACTATGGCTACACCTTC. It specifies CASSRSGTSISNYGYTF.

This clonotype has just a few counts. The chain combines TRBV19 with TRBJ1-2; D is unclear. The V gene's germline CDR1 is LNHDA and CDR2 SQIVND (reference sequence). V lost 1 base and J 3 bases, leaving 6 bases between the germline ends. The CDR3 loop spans 13 amino acids. The CDR3 sequence: CASSIGTDYGYTF. The CDR3 DNA is TGTGCCAGTAGTATAGGCACTGACTATGGCTACACCTTC.

This clonotype was seen only once. In nucleotides, the CDR3 is TGTGCCAGCAGTTTATGGGGACTTAACTACGAGCAGTACTTC. Translation: CASSLWGLNYEQYF. The chain recombines TRBV28 with TRBJ2-7; a possible D gene is TRBD2 (6 bases). The length of the CDR3 is 14 residues. The germline V gene has CDR1 MDHEN and CDR2 SYDVKM. Trimming left V 0 bases short and J 3 bases short, with 9 bases between.

Only a few counts were recorded for this clonotype. The V and J genes are TRBV6-5 and TRBJ2-7; TRBD2 matches at 10 bases. The CDR3 has 16 residues. The germline gives CDR1 MNHEY, CDR2 SVGAGI. V dropped 0 bases and J dropped 2; count of bases not matched to a gene: 4. The CDR3, as DNA: TGTGCCAGCAGTTACTCGGGTAGCGGGGGGACCTACGAGCAGTACTTC. This codes for CASSYSGSGGTYEQYF.

Ten or more counts support this clonotype. The chain combines TRBV28 with TRBJ2-3, with D unclear. CDR1 and CDR2 (germline): MDHEN, SYDVKM. V shed 6 bases and J shed 3 bases, with 13 bases lying between them. CDR3 size: 14 residues. The CDR3 region has the DNA TGTGCCAGCAGCAGAGGTGGAAGGACAGATACGCAGTATTTT. This codes for CASSRGGRTDTQYF.

This clonotype came up many times. V gene TRBV19 combines with J gene TRBJ2-1, with D possibly matching TRBD1 (5 bases). The CDR3 has 15 amino acids. In germline, CDR1 is LNHDA, CDR2 SQIVND (reference sequence). The ends were cut back, 4 bases at V and 0 bases at J, with 10 bases in the middle. The CDR3 nucleotides read TGTGCCAGTAGTAATACAGGCGGCTCCTACAATGAGCAGTTCTTC. This sequence encodes CASSNTGGSYNEQFF. The entire variable domain, with the rest obtained from reference TRBV19 and TRBJ2-1, is as follows: DGGITQSPKYLFRKEGQNVTLSCEQNLNHDAMYWYRQDPGQGLRLIYYSQIVNDFQKGDIAEGYSVSREKKESFPLTVTSAQKNPTAFYLCASSNTGGSYNEQFFGPGTRLTVL.

The chain employs TRBV14 and TRBJ1-1; D remains unclear. The CDR3 is 14 residues long. The V end was cut by 3 bases, the J end by 1 base, with 9 bases between. The germline gives CDR1 SGHDN, CDR2 FVKESK. CDR3 in amino acids: CASSQGFANTEAFF. The CDR3, as DNA: TGTGCCAGCAGCCAGGGATTCGCGAACACTGAAGCTTTCTTT.